This T cell receptor beta chain appears in the sequencing data of a study of blood T cell repertoires in COVID-19 (TCRdb year 2020). With respect to the entire study: Samples covering the acute and convalescent phases of COVID-19 were provided by collaborators in the United States, Italy and Spain. A de-identified subject ID, COVID-19 status, age in years and sex were almost always included in the sample metadata. The prospective study material was composed of cDNA or gDNA derived from T cells, B-cell-depleted T cells, or PBMCs. The repertoires were released in a freely available public database intended as a resource for research on the immune response to SARS-CoV-2. Where available, HLA class I and class II types were obtained from metadata supplied by the sample provider rather than from assay-based typing. Samples came from the ongoing ImmuneRACE study (first 160 participants) plus 1,254 subjects from 6 global collaborators. The dataset comprised deeply sampled blood TCRbeta repertoires from subjects exposed to, actively infected with, or recovered from COVID-19. What the authors observed across the whole study: The quantity of clinical and demographic metadata differed by source and by participant and was supplied without curation.

Trimming accounts for 2 bases at V and 3 bases at J, while the number of junction bases matched to no gene is 8. For CDR1 and CDR2, the germline V gene lists SGHRS and YFSETQ. The CDR3 contains 16 residues, cysteine and phenylalanine counted. CDR3 DNA only is kept here, 48 bases in frame from base 1. Note on this clone: Its antigen remains undetermined. Within one base of it there is no much larger clone, and no base qualities were kept.

Collaborating institutions collected whole blood in K2EDTA tubes following their own protocols. Collaborator samples were shipped for TCRbeta analysis as frozen whole blood, isolated PBMCs, or DNA extracted from either sample type. TCRbeta CDR3 regions were amplified from genomic DNA by means of the immunoSEQ Assay, a bias-controlled multiplex PCR. Regarding the original processing steps: The number of nucleated cells in each sample was estimated from the amplification of reference gene primers within the assay. Sequence reads were collapsed and filtered to measure the absolute abundance of every unique TCRbeta CDR3 rearrangement. For each sample, productive Simpson clonality was calculated as the square root of Simpson's diversity index across productive rearrangements. TCRdb took this table from immuneACCESS and kept in-frame rearrangements with V and J called. Such tables lack part of the clones; where checked against another copy, unresolved V genes explain under half of the gap, and the rest is unexplained. V and J calls and clone size are copied from that table; D and trimming were computed from the DNA. Here the sample has roughly 180,000 clones; around 82% occur a single time. The biggest ten clones account for approximately 10% of the sample.

The sequence was collected from an elderly woman with active or convalescent COVID-19. Specimen: peripheral blood. The chain is encoded by TRBV5-1 joined to TRBJ1-1, and 9 junction bases match TRBD1. At the DNA level, the sequence is TGCGCCAGCAGCTTAATCCTACAGGGGGCACACACTGAAGCTTTCTTT. The translation is CASSLILQGAHTEAFF.